Listed below are T cell receptor beta chains from one sample, sequenced in a study of blood T cell repertoires in COVID-19. Repertoires were generated with immunoSEQ multiplex PCR, while TCRdb's copy carries only in-frame clones and drops some. The data show roughly 190,000 clones, about 90% seen once. The specimen was PBMCs or T cells enriched from blood (not recorded which). These receptors all stem from a woman aged 25 to 39 who had recovered from COVID-19. The CDR3 runs from the conserved cysteine through the conserved F or W. The D gene is left open where the match is weak. Rows may omit the clone size; those that give it use once, few, many or a size class.

TRBD1	TRBV6-5	TRBJ1-1	NA	TGTGCCAGCAGGGGGACAGGGGCGAACACTGAAGCTTTCTTT	CASRGTGANTEAFF
NA	TRBV3-1/TRBV3-2	TRBJ1-2	NA	TGTGCCAGCAGCCAGGGGCAGCTCTATGGCTACACCTTC	CASSQGQLYGYTF
NA	TRBV6-5	TRBJ1-1	NA	TGTGCCAGCAGTTACGGACACACCAACACTGAAGCTTTCTTT	CASSYGHTNTEAFF
NA	TRBV19	TRBJ1-1	NA	TGTGCCAGTAGTCAGGGGTTGAGCACTGAAGCTTTCTTT	CASSQGLSTEAFF
TRBD2	TRBV7-6	TRBJ2-2	NA	TGTGCCAGCAGTTCCGGACTAGCGGGAAGCGCGAACACCGGGGAGCTGTTTTTT	CASSSGLAGSANTGELFF
NA	TRBV7-2	TRBJ2-7	few	TGTGCCAGCAGCTTACTCTACGAGCAGTACTTC	CASSLLYEQYF
NA	TRBV28	TRBJ1-1	NA	TGTGCCAGCAGTTTAAGGGGCTGGGAAGCTTTCTTT	CASSLRGWEAFF
NA	TRBV6-2/TRBV6-3	TRBJ1-2	NA	TGTGCCAGCAGTTACCCCGAGATCGGCGGTTGGTTGTATGGCTACACCTTC	CASSYPEIGGWLYGYTF
NA	TRBV5-4	TRBJ1-6	NA	TGTGCCAGCAGCCCTGGGTCGACCCCAAGCGGTTCACCCCTCCACTTT	CASSPGSTPSGSPLHF
TRBD1	TRBV7-7	TRBJ1-4	once	TGTGCCAGCAGCCCGCAGGGGGGTGTCAATGAAAAACTGTTTTTT	CASSPQGGVNEKLFF
NA	TRBV11-3	TRBJ2-6	NA	TGTGCCAGCAGCTCACACTCGACAGGGAGGGGGGCCAACGTCCTGACTTTC	CASSSHSTGRGANVLTF
NA	TRBV7-8	TRBJ2-5	NA	TGTGCCAGCACCGATGACAGGCAAGAGACCCAGTACTTC	CASTDDRQETQYF
TRBD1	TRBV25-1	TRBJ2-4	once	TGTGCCAGCAGTGACCCGGGACAGCGAGCCAAAAACATTCAGTACTTC	CASSDPGQRAKNIQYF
NA	TRBV13	TRBJ1-1	NA	TGTGCCAGCAGCCAACCACAGCTAATGAACACTGAAGCTTTCTTT	CASSQPQLMNTEAFF
TRBD2	TRBV15	TRBJ2-7	NA	TGTGCCACCAGCAGAGACCGGCTAGCGGTCTCCTACGAGCAGTACTTC	CATSRDRLAVSYEQYF
TRBD2	TRBV11-2	TRBJ2-3	NA	TGTGCCAGCAGCTTATCGAGCCCCTCTAGCGGGAGGAGAGATACGCAGTATTTT	CASSLSSPSSGRRDTQYF
NA	TRBV27	TRBJ1-2	NA	TGTGCCAGCAGTTTATTTGGGCAGGGGAGAGGCTACACCTTC	CASSLFGQGRGYTF
TRBD2	TRBV6-6	TRBJ2-7	NA	TGTGCCAGCAGTTATTCGACTAGCGGAGTCTCCTACGAGCAGTACTTC	CASSYSTSGVSYEQYF
NA	TRBV11-3	TRBJ2-1	NA	TGTGCCAGCAGCTCAGTTCAGGGCGGTGAGCAGTTCTTC	CASSSVQGGEQFF
NA	TRBV30	TRBJ2-7	NA	TGTGCCTGGAGTAAAGGCCCGCCGGGGGACGAGCAGTACTTC	CAWSKGPPGDEQYF